Sequencing of this T cell receptor beta chain was carried out in a study of beta chain features in type 1 diabetes. Regarding the study as a whole: A moderate, significant TCRB CDR3 shortening appeared in type 1 diabetes across four CD4+ subsets.

The CDR3 runs 12 residues. Trimming pared 0 bases from V and 6 bases from J, leaving 5 bases between. Germline CDR1 and CDR2: SGHDT and YYEEEE. The whole isolated RNA underwent reverse transcription, so sequencing captured expressed TCRB transcripts. Data came from immunoSEQ multiplex PCR; TCRdb stores just in-frame clones and leaves some out. The sample has about 740,000 clones, roughly 13% seen once. Note on this clone: Antigen: not known.

The V call is TRBV5-6, the J call TRBJ2-3; unclear D gene. Material: naive CD4+ T cells from blood. This receptor was identified in a man younger than 30 with type 1 diabetes. CDR3 in DNA: TGTGCCAGCAGCTTGGTCAAGGATACGCAGTATTTT. This gives the protein CASSLVKDTQYF.